This T cell receptor (beta chain) derives from a study of beta chain features in type 1 diabetes. Notes on the study in general: Sequencing of cDNA might inflate the share of cells that strongly express TCR. Lower insertion and higher deletion counts appeared at VDJ junctions in type 1 diabetes patients. Among patients, naive, central memory and Treg TCRB repertoires appeared more similar than among healthy donors.

The CDR3 has 14 residues. V shed 5 bases and J shed 0 bases, with 11 bases lying between them. Germline CDR1 reads SEHNR; CDR2 reads FQNEAQ (reference sequence). The sequenced template was cDNA made from the entire isolated RNA. Sequenced by immunoSEQ multiplex PCR; TCRdb stores in-frame clones only, minus some. The sample includes 200,000 to 300,000 clones, roughly an eighth of them seen just once. Points on this clone: Its cognate antigen is unknown.

The sample was naive CD4+ T cells from blood. The V gene is TRBV7-9, the J gene TRBJ2-7; TRBD1 is a possible D gene (6 bases). This receptor was obtained from a woman in her thirties or forties in good health. The CDR3 coding sequence is TGTGCCAGCAGCAACCTCAGGGGCTCCTACGAGCAGTACTTC. It yields the protein CASSNLRGSYEQYF.